The entry below gives a single T cell receptor (beta chain) sequence along with its context. Its matching antigen is unknown. TCR beta CDR3 sequences were amplified from RNA transcripts. With the HTBI primer set, the TCR CDR3 went through a first round of RT-PCR. Using its own MiXCR run on the multiplex PCR reads, TCRdb lists one record per CDR3 protein. This sample has hundreds of thousands of distinct CDR3 sequences, with around 20% found just once. The sample comes from a study of T cells in Graves' hyperthyroidism and ophthalmopathy. Turning to the study itself: Blood from the periphery was taken at initial diagnosis, before any treatment.

The ends lost 3 bases at V and 7 bases at J; junction bases unmatched: 11. Germline V lookup: CDR1 KGHSH, CDR2 LQKENI. The CDR3 runs to 16 residues. Study outcomes and limitations: Blood samples included most of the expanded thyroid clonotypes exceeding 0.001. The model made its ophthalmopathy prediction, and onset followed a median approximately 7 months later.

Orbital computed tomography and thyroid ultrasound, together with serum TRAb and thyroxine and clinical symptoms, were used for diagnoses. The chain uses TRBV18 and TRBJ2-1; 8 bases are shared with TRBD2. The sequenced sample consisted of blood. This sequence originates from a young man with Graves' ophthalmopathy. The chain's CDR3 is CASSPIWREVSNEQFF. In DNA form, the CDR3 reads TGTGCCAGCTCACCGATTTGGCGGGAGGTTAGTAATGAGCAGTTCTTC.